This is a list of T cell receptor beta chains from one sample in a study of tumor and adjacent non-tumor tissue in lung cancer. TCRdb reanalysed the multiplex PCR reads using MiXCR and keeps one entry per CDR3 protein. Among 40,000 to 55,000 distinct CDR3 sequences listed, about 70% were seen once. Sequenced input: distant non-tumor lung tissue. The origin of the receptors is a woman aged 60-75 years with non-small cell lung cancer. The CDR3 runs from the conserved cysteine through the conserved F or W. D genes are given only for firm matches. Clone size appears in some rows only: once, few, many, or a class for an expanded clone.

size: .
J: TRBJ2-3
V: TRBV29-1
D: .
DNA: TGCAGCGTTGTCCCAGAGATGGTAGATAGGCAGTATTTT
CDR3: CSVVPEMVDRQYF

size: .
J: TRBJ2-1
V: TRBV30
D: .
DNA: TGTGCCTGGATGCGAGACCAGAGCCCCTACAATGAGCAGTTCTTC
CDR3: CAWMRDQSPYNEQFF

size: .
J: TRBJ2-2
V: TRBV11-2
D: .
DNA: TGTGTCAGCATCTTAAGTCTCGGCACCGGGGAGCTGTTTTTT
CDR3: CVSILSLGTGELFF

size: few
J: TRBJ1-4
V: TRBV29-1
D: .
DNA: TGCAGTGTTGGGGTGAATGGAAAACTGTTTTTT
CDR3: CSVGVNGKLFF

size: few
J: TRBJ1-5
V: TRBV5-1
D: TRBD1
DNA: TGCGCCAGCAGCTGGGCCGGGACAGTATTATATCAGCCCCAGCATTTT
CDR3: CASSWAGTVLYQPQHF

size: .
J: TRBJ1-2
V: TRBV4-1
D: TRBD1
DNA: TGCGCCTGCAGCCAAGACTCGGAGACAGGGCGTGGCTACACCTTC
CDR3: CACSQDSETGRGYTF

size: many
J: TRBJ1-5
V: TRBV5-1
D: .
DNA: TGCGCCAGCAGCTTAGGGGAAATCAACAATCAGCCCCAGCATTTT
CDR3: CASSLGEINNQPQHF

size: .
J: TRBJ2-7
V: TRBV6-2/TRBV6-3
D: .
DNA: TGTGCCAGGAGTCCGTCTCCCGGGGGCCCCCCTATGGAGCAGTACTTC
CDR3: CARSPSPGGPPMEQYF

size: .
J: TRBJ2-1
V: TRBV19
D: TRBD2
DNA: TGTGCCAGTAGTATAGAAGGGAGCGGGGGGTTTGAGCAGTTCTTC
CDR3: CASSIEGSGGFEQFF

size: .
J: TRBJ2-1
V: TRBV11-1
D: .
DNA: TGTGCCAGCAGTTGGGGTTTCGCAGCGAGCTCCTACAATAAGCAGTCCTTC
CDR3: CASSWGFAASSYNKQSF

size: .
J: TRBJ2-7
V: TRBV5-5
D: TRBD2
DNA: TGTGCCAGCAGCTTCCTAGCGGGGGACTACGGGCAATACTTC
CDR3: CASSFLAGDYGQYF